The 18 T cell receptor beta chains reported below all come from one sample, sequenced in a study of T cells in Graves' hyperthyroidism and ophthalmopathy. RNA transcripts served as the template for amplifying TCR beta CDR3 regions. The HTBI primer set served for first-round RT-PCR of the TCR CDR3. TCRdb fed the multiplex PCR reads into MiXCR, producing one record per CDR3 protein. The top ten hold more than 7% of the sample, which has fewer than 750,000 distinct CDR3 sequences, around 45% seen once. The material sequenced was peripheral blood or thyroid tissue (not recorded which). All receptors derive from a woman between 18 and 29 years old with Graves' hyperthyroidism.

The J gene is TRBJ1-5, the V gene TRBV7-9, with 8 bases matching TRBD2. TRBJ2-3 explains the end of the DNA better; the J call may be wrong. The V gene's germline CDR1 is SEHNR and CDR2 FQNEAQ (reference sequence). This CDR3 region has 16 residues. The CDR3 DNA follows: TGTGCCAGCAGCTTAGCTCTAGCGGGCCCCACAGATACGCAGTATTTT. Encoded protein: CASSLALAGPTDTQYF.

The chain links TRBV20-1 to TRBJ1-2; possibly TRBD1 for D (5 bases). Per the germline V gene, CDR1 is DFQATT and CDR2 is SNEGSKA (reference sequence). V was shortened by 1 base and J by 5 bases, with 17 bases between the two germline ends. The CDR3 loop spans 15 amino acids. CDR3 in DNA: TGCAGTGCTAGAGCAATCCGGGACGTTGGTTATGGCTACACCTTC. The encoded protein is CSARAIRDVGYGYTF.

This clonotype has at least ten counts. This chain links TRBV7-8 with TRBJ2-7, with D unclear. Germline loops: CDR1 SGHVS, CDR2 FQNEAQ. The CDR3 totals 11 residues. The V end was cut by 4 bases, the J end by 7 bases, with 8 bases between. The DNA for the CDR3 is TGTGCCAGCAGCTCAAACTGGGAGCAGTACTTC. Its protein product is CASSSNWEQYF. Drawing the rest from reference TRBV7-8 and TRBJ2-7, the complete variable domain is GAGVSQSPRYKVAKRGQDVALRCDPISGHVSLFWYQQALGQGPEFLTYFQNEAQLDKSGLPSDRFFAERPEGSVSTLKIQRTQQEDSAVYLCASSSNWEQYFGPGTRLTVT.

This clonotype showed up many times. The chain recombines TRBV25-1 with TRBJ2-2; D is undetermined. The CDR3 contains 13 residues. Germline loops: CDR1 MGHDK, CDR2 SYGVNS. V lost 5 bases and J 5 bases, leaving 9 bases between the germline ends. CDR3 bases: TGTGCCAGCAGTCTTAGTGGGACCGGGGAGCTGTTTTTT. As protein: CASSLSGTGELFF.

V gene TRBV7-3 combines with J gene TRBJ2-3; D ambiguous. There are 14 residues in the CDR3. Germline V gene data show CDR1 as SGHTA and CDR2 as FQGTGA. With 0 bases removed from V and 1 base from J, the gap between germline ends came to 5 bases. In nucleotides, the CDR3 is TGTGCCAGCAGCTTAACCGCGGGCACAGATACGCAGTATTTT. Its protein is CASSLTAGTDTQYF.

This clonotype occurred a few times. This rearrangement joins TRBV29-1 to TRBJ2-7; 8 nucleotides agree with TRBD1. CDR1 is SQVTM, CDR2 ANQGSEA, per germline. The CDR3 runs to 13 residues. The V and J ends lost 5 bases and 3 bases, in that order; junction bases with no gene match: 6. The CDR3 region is CSVSSGTGYEQYF. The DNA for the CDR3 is TGCAGCGTTTCTTCCGGGACAGGCTACGAGCAGTACTTC.

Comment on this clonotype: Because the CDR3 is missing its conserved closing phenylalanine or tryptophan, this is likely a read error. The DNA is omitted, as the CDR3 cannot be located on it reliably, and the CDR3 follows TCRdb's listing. The CDR3 sequence is CASSMGTVGY. The J gene is TRBJ2-5, the V gene TRBV7-7; the table's D call TRBD1 went unverified against the DNA. Germline V lookup: CDR1 SSHAT, CDR2 FNYEAQ (reference sequence). Inclusive of both ends, the CDR3 amounts to 10 amino acids.

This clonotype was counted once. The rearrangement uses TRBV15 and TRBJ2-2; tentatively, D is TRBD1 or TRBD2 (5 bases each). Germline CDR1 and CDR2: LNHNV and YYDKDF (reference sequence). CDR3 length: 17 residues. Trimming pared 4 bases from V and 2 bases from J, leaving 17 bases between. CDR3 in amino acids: CATSKSGSGANTGELFF. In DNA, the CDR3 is TGTGCCACCAGCAAGAGCGGCTCTGGGGCCAACACCGGGGAGCTGTTTTTT.

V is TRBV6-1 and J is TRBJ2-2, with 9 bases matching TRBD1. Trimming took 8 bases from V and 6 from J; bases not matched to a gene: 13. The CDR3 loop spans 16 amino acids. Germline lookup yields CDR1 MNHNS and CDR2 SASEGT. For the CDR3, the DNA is TGTGCCAGCGAAACAGGGGGCAGCATCCAGGCCGGGGAGCTGTTTTTT. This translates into CASETGGSIQAGELFF.

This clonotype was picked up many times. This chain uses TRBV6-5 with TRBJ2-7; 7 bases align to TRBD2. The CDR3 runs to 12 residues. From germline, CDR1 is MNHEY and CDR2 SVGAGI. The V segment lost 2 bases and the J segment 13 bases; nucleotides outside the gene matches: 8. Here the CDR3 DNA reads TGTGCCAGCAGTTACGGTGCGGGAGTCCAATACTTC. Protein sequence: CASSYGAGVQYF.

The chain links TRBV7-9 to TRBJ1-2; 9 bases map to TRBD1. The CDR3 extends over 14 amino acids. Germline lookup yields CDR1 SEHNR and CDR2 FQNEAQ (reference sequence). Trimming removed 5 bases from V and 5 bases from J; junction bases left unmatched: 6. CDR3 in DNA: TGTGCCAGCAGCCACCGGGACAGGGAGTATGGCTACACCTTC. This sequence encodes CASSHRDREYGYTF.

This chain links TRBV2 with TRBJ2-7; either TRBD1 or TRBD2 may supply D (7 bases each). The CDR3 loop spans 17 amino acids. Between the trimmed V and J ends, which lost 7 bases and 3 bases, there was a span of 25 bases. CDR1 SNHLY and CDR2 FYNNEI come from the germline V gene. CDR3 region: CASKRDSSFTGGYEQYF. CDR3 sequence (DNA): TGTGCCAGCAAGAGGGACAGCTCCTTTACGGGGGGCTACGAGCAGTACTTC.

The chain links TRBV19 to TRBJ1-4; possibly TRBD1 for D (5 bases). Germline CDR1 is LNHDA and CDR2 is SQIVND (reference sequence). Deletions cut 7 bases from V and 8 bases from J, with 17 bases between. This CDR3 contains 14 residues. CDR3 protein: CASTPRERVEKLFF. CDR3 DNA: TGTGCCAGTACCCCCAGGGAAAGAGTCGAAAAACTGTTTTTT.

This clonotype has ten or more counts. CDR3 in DNA: TGTGCCATCCTGGACTCTAACACCGGGGAGCTGTTTTTT. Its translation: CAILDSNTGELFF. The chain employs TRBV24-1 and TRBJ2-2; a weak D match, TRBD2 (5 bases). Trimming removed 11 bases at V and 2 bases at J, with 11 bases between. CDR3 length: 13 amino acids. The V gene's germline CDR1 is KGHDR and CDR2 SFDVKD.

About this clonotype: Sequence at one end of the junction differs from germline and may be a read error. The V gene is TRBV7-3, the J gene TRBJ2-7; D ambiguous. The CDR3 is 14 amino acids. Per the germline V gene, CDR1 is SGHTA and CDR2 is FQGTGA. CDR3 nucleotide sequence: TGTGTCAGCAGTTCCGACCGTATTTCCTACGAGCAGTACTTC. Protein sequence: CVSSSDRISYEQYF.

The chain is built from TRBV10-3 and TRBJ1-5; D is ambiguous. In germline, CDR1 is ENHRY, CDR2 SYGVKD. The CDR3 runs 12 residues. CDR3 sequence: CASRRRNQPQHF. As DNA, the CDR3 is TGTGCTAGCAGGAGGCGCAATCAGCCCCAGCATTTT.

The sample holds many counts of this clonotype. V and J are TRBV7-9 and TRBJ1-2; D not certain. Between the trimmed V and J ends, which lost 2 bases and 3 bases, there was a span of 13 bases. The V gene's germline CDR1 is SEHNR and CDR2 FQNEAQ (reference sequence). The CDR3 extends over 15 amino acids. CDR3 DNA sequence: TGTGCCAGCAGCTTAATTCTATCGGGCGACTATGGCTACACCTTC. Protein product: CASSLILSGDYGYTF.

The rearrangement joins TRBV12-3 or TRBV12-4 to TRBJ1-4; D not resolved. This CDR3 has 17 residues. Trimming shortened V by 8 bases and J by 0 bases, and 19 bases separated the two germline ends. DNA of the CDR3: TGTGCCAGCTCACCACTTGCTCAAACAGCAACTAATGAAAAACTGTTTTTT. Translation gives CASSPLAQTATNEKLFF.